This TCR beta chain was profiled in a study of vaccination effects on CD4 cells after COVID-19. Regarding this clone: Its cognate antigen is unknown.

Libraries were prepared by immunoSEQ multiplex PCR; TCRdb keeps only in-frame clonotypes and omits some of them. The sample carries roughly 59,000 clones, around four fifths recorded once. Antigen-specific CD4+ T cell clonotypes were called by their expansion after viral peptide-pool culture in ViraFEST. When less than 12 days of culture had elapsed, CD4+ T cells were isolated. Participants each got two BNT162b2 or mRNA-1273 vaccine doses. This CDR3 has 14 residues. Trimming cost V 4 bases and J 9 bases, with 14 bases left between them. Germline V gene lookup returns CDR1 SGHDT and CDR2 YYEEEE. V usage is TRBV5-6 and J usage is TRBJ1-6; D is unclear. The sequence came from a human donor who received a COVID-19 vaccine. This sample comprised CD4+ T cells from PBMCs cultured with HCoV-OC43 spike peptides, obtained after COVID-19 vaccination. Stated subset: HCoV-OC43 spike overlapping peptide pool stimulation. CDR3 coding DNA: TGTGCCAGCAGCACCGGGTCCAGAGGTTCACCCCTCCACTTT. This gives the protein CASSTGSRGSPLHF.